A single sample is the source of the 19 T cell receptor beta chains below, sequenced in a study of PD-1 blockade in mismatch repair-deficient tumors. Libraries were prepared by immunoSEQ multiplex PCR; TCRdb keeps only in-frame clonotypes and omits some of them. The top ten hold 6.3% of the sample, which has 80,000 to 130,000 clones, 82% seen once. Sequenced here: peripheral blood, sampled about 36 weeks after starting pembrolizumab. The receptors here all came from an adult with mismatch repair-deficient cancer.

This clone was seen once. The rearrangement joins TRBV9 to TRBJ2-2; a possible D gene is TRBD2 (5 bases). The CDR3 length is 16 residues. Trimming removed 0 bases at V and 6 bases at J, with 15 bases between. Germline CDR1 SGDLS, CDR2 YYNGEE. The CDR3 protein is CASSVEAVILAGELFF. The CDR3 region has the DNA TGTGCCAGCAGCGTAGAGGCGGTAATACTAGCCGGGGAGCTGTTTTTT.

The chain combines TRBV7-9 with TRBJ1-3; no reliable D call. CDR1 SEHNR and CDR2 FQNEAQ come from the germline V gene (reference sequence). The CDR3 spans 13 residues. The V end lost 1 base, the J end lost 8 bases, and 9 bases lay between the germline ends. The CDR3 loop is CASSLEPFDTIYF. The CDR3 region has the DNA TGTGCCAGCAGCTTAGAACCTTTTGACACCATATATTTT.

This clone has more than one count but fewer than ten. V gene TRBV6-1 combines with J gene TRBJ1-5; D is undetermined. Trimming removed 0 bases at V and 4 bases at J, with 16 bases between. This CDR3 spans 17 amino acids. The germline gives CDR1 MNHNS, CDR2 SASEGT. The CDR3 DNA reads as TGTGCCAGCAGTGAAGCCCAAGTGCGGGTTAGTAATCAGCCCCAGCATTTT. As protein: CASSEAQVRVSNQPQHF.

The gene calls are TRBV5-1 and TRBJ2-6; D not certain. Germline assignment: CDR1 SGHRS and CDR2 YFSETQ. CDR3 length: 15 residues. Deletions cut 2 bases from V and 0 bases from J, with 6 bases between. Here the CDR3 DNA reads TGCGCCAGCAGCTTACCAGCCTCTGGGGCCAACGTCCTGACTTTC. It translates to CASSLPASGANVLTF.

The rearrangement links TRBV19 to TRBJ2-5, with D unresolved. The CDR3 is made up of 12 amino acids. V dropped 4 bases and J dropped 4 bases, with 7 bases sitting between them. In germline, CDR1 is LNHDA, CDR2 SQIVND (reference sequence). The chain's CDR3 is CASSNYRETQYF. DNA of the CDR3: TGTGCCAGTAGTAATTATCGAGAGACCCAGTACTTC.

The J gene is TRBJ2-3, the V gene TRBV30; TRBD2 agrees at 7 bases. The germline gives CDR1 GTSNPN, CDR2 SVGIG (reference sequence). V shed 1 base and J 3 bases; nucleotides not matched to a gene: 7. This CDR3 region has 15 residues. The CDR3 bases are TGTGCCTGGAGTGGTCTAGCGGTATCTACAGATACGCAGTATTTT. Protein: CAWSGLAVSTDTQYF.

This clone was recorded once. V gene TRBV10-3 combines with J gene TRBJ1-2; 11 positions match TRBD1. With V trimmed by 3 bases and J by 4 bases, 10 bases remained unmatched. The CDR3 contains 17 residues. Germline V CDR1 and CDR2: ENHRY, SYGVKD. CDR3 DNA sequence: TGTGCCATCAGTGATCCGGGACAGGGGGTCGGGAGCTATGGCTACACCTTC. It codes for CAISDPGQGVGSYGYTF.

The chain's CDR3 is CASSSLAYNEQFF. The CDR3 DNA reads TGTGCCAGCAGCTCTTTAGCCTACAATGAGCAGTTCTTC. This chain joins TRBV7-3 and TRBJ2-1; no reliable D call. Germline V lookup: CDR1 SGHTA, CDR2 FQGTGA. The CDR3 loop spans 13 amino acids. The germline V and J ends were trimmed by 4 bases and 2 bases, with 6 bases remaining between them.

This clone has a handful of counts. V gene TRBV7-9 combines with J gene TRBJ1-5; D gene unclear. There are 12 residues in the CDR3. Germline V lookup: CDR1 SEHNR, CDR2 FQNEAQ (reference sequence). V dropped 5 bases and J dropped 7 bases, with 9 bases sitting between them. CDR3 coding DNA: TGTGCCAGCAGCCCCGGTATCCAGCCCCAGCATTTT. It yields the protein CASSPGIQPQHF.

The chain has TRBV14 and TRBJ2-5, with 12 bases that match TRBD2. Trimming took 3 bases from V and 5 from J; bases not matched to a gene: 19. The CDR3 totals 20 residues. Germline V gene data show CDR1 as SGHDN and CDR2 as FVKESK. The CDR3 is CASSHLYRSSGRAGKETQYF. The DNA of the CDR3 is TGTGCCAGCAGCCATCTTTACAGGTCTAGCGGGAGGGCCGGGAAGGAGACCCAGTACTTC. The full variable domain, rest sourced from reference TRBV14 and TRBJ2-5, is EAGVTQFPSHSVIEKGQTVTLRCDPISGHDNLYWYRRVMGKEIKFLLHFVKESKQDESGMPNNRFLAERTGGTYSTLKVQPAELEDSGVYFCASSHLYRSSGRAGKETQYFGPGTRLLVL.

The chain employs TRBV7-8 and TRBJ2-7, with 13 nucleotides matching TRBD2. The germline CDR1 and CDR2 sequences are SGHVS and FQNEAQ. This CDR3 has 16 residues. The J segment lost 4 bases and the V segment lost 1 base, leaving 4 bases of the junction unmatched. This CDR3 is CASSLGLAGGGYEQYF. The CDR3 DNA reads as TGTGCCAGCAGCTTAGGACTAGCGGGAGGAGGGTACGAGCAGTACTTC.

CDR3 DNA sequence: TGTGCCAGCAGCTTAGCAGGGGATGAGACCCAGTACTTC. Amino acid sequence: CASSLAGDETQYF. The J gene is TRBJ2-5, the V gene TRBV7-9, with D tentatively TRBD1 (5 bases). The V and J ends lost 0 bases and 5 bases respectively, with 7 bases between them. CDR3 size: 13 residues. CDR1 and CDR2 (germline): SEHNR, FQNEAQ (reference sequence).

This chain uses TRBV7-9 with TRBJ2-2; the D call may be TRBD1 or TRBD2 (5 bases each). From germline, CDR1 is SEHNR and CDR2 FQNEAQ (reference sequence). There are 16 residues in the CDR3. V lost 1 base and J 1 base, leaving 10 bases between the germline ends. The CDR3 DNA reads TGTGCCAGCAGCTTAGGGCCGGGGCGGAACACCGGGGAGCTGTTTTTT. Translating gives CASSLGPGRNTGELFF.

This sequence joins TRBV2 and TRBJ1-1; D uncertain. CDR1 SNHLY and CDR2 FYNNEI come from the germline V gene. With 5 bases removed from V and 0 bases from J, the gap between germline ends came to 13 bases. CDR3 length: 15 residues. CDR3 sequence (DNA): TGTGCCAGCAGTTCGCCGCAGAATATGAACACTGAAGCTTTCTTT. Amino acids: CASSSPQNMNTEAFF. The variable domain in full, completed from reference TRBV2 and TRBJ1-1, reads EPEVTQTPSHQVTQMGQEVILRCVPISNHLYFYWYRQILGQKVEFLVSFYNNEISEKSEIFDDQFSVERPDGSNFTLKIRSTKLEDSAMYFCASSSPQNMNTEAFFGQGTRLTVV.

Comments on this clone: At the DNA level, this CDR3 is encoded by other sequences in the same sample as well. The chain uses TRBV12-5 and TRBJ1-1; D remains ambiguous. The V end lost 2 bases, the J end lost 2 bases, and 6 bases lay between the germline ends. The CDR3 sequence is 13 residues long. Germline V lookup: CDR1 LGHNT, CDR2 FRNRAP. The CDR3 nucleotides read TGTGCTAGTGGTTTGCGCGTCAACACTGAAGCTTTCTTT. Its protein product is CASGLRVNTEAFF.

This chain connects TRBV19 to TRBJ2-1, with TRBD2 as a possible D gene (7 bases). The ends were cut back, 3 bases at V and 4 bases at J, with 19 bases in the middle. Germline CDR1 reads LNHDA; CDR2 reads SQIVND (reference sequence). The CDR3 consists of 17 residues. The CDR3 bases are TGTGCCAGTAGTATGGGGGCCGGGACTAACACATACAATGAGCAGTTCTTC. Residues: CASSMGAGTNTYNEQFF.

The J gene is TRBJ2-1, the V gene TRBV7-3, with D possibly matching TRBD1 (5 bases). Germline V CDR1 and CDR2: SGHTA, FQGTGA. V was pared by 5 bases and J by 0 bases, with 8 bases between. CDR3 length equals 14 residues. This chain's CDR3 is CASSPDSSYNEQFF. The CDR3 DNA follows: TGTGCCAGCAGCCCCGACAGCTCCTACAATGAGCAGTTCTTC.

V usage is TRBV29-1 and J usage is TRBJ2-1; 12 nucleotides match TRBD2. CDR1 is SQVTM and CDR2 is ANQGSEA in the germline V gene. Trimming at V came to 1 base and at J to 3 bases, leaving 7 bases not matched to a gene. The CDR3 consists of 17 residues. The CDR3 DNA sequence: TGCAGCGTTGAAGGACTAGCGGGAGAGAGAGGCTACAATGAGCAGTTCTTC. Amino acids: CSVEGLAGERGYNEQFF.

This CDR3 is CASSALTGGTEAFF. CDR3 coding DNA: TGTGCCAGCAGTGCCCTGACAGGAGGGACTGAAGCTTTCTTT. The V call is TRBV2, the J call TRBJ1-1; D is possibly TRBD1 (6 bases). V lost 4 bases and J 5 bases, leaving 14 bases between the germline ends. CDR1 and CDR2 from the germline V gene are SNHLY and FYNNEI. The CDR3 length is 14 residues. Filled out from reference TRBV2 and TRBJ1-1, the complete variable domain reads EPEVTQTPSHQVTQMGQEVILRCVPISNHLYFYWYRQILGQKVEFLVSFYNNEISEKSEIFDDQFSVERPDGSNFTLKIRSTKLEDSAMYFCASSALTGGTEAFFGQGTRLTVV.